This T cell receptor (beta chain) originates from a study of beta chain features in type 1 diabetes. Trimming stripped 5 bases from V and 6 bases from J, with 16 bases between. Germline V gene sequence: CDR1 PRHDT, CDR2 FYEKMQ (reference sequence). The CDR3 totals 15 residues. This clone was counted between two and nine times. Its antigen is as yet unknown. The authors reverse transcribed all of the isolated RNA, so sequencing captured expressed TCRB transcripts. Generated by immunoSEQ multiplex PCR, the TCRdb table keeps only in-frame clones and is missing some. This table holds 970,000 or so clones, under 20% found once. Findings of the study overall: Junctions at VDJ sites from type 1 diabetes patients had fewer insertions and more deletions.

The chain links TRBV13 to TRBJ2-2; weak D call: TRBD2 (5 bases). The TCR was taken from a woman aged 18-30 years in good health. Sequenced sample: naive CD4+ T cells from blood. CDR3 region: CASSPSRGKSGELFF. The DNA for the CDR3 is TGTGCCAGCAGCCCCAGCCGAGGGAAGTCCGGGGAGCTGTTTTTT.